A single sample is the source of the 25 T cell receptor beta chains below, sequenced in a study of blood T cells in healthy people across ages. Then a second PCR, running roughly 7 to 11 cycles, was carried out with a sample-barcoded 5' primer and a J-beta primer mix. MiXCR, applied by TCRdb to the 5' RACE reads, yields one record per CDR3 protein. This repertoire shows about 1.1 million distinct CDR3 sequences, 30% to 40% found once; its top ten account for around 13%. The sample comprised blood. The receptors shown here come from a man aged 18 to 35 in good health.

Regarding this clonotype: At one end, the junction sequence differs from germline, possibly due to a read error. The chain carries TRBV20-1 and TRBJ1-1; D ambiguous. CDR3 length: 14 amino acids. The germline V gene has CDR1 DFQATT and CDR2 SNEGSKA (reference sequence). Written as DNA, the CDR3 is TGCAGTACTAGAGAGGGTCAGAAGTACACTGAAGCTTTCTTT. Its translation: CSTREGQKYTEAFF.

This chain uses TRBV7-2 with TRBJ2-2, with D unresolved. The CDR3 has 12 amino acids. Trimming pared 3 bases from V and 7 bases from J, leaving 6 bases between. Germline CDR1 is SGHTA and CDR2 is FQGNSA. The CDR3 loop reads CTSSFSDGELFF. CDR3 in DNA: TGTACCAGCAGCTTTTCGGACGGGGAGCTGTTTTTT.

This clonotype appeared a few times. This chain links TRBV5-1 with TRBJ1-2; tentatively, D is TRBD1 (6 bases). Trimming removed 4 bases at V and 4 bases at J, with 11 bases between. CDR1 SGHRS and CDR2 YFSETQ come from the germline V gene. The CDR3 totals 13 residues. This CDR3 is CASSPDRPYGYTF. The CDR3, as DNA: TGCGCCAGCAGCCCAGACAGGCCCTATGGCTACACCTTC.

The J gene is TRBJ2-3, the V gene TRBV9; D not certain. The CDR3 is made up of 17 amino acids. V lost 0 bases to trimming and J lost 0 bases, with 14 bases between them. Germline CDR1 is SGDLS and CDR2 is YYNGEE. The CDR3 nucleotides read TGTGCCAGCAGCGTAGCTAAAACGCCCGCTAGCACAGATACGCAGTATTTT. This encodes CASSVAKTPASTDTQYF.

Only a few counts were recorded for this clonotype. This sequence joins TRBV20-1 and TRBJ2-1; maybe TRBD2 (5 bases). This CDR3 region has 13 residues. Germline V gene sequence: CDR1 DFQATT, CDR2 SNEGSKA (reference sequence). The V gene lost 6 bases and the J gene lost 5 bases, with 14 bases spanning the gap. The CDR3 bases are TGCAGTGCCCCTAAGGAGGTACACAATGAGCAGTTCTTC. The encoded protein is CSAPKEVHNEQFF.

V and J are TRBV2 and TRBJ2-1, with TRBD1 matching 10 bases. The V gene's germline CDR1 is SNHLY and CDR2 FYNNEI. The CDR3 extends over 14 amino acids. Trimming removed 7 bases from V and 8 bases from J; junction bases left unmatched: 8. The chain's CDR3 is CASTQDRGYDEQFF. CDR3 bases: TGTGCCAGCACTCAGGACAGGGGGTACGATGAGCAGTTCTTC.

This chain's CDR3 is CSASALLGSSTDTQYF. The CDR3 bases are TGCAGTGCCAGCGCCCTTTTGGGGTCTAGCACAGATACGCAGTATTTT. The chain employs TRBV20-1 and TRBJ2-3; D not certain. V lost 6 bases to trimming and J lost 0 bases, with 19 bases between them. The CDR3 runs 16 residues. Germline V gene data show CDR1 as DFQATT and CDR2 as SNEGSKA (reference sequence).

The gene calls are TRBV14 and TRBJ1-6; D gene ambiguous. This CDR3 contains 18 residues. Germline V gene sequence: CDR1 SGHDN, CDR2 FVKESK. Trimming cost V 4 bases and J 0 bases, with 16 bases left between them. The CDR3 here is CASSPNLGKSSYNSPLHF. CDR3 nucleotides: TGTGCCAGCAGCCCGAACCTGGGGAAGAGCTCCTATAATTCACCCCTCCACTTT.

The J gene is TRBJ2-4, the V gene TRBV4-1, with D possibly being TRBD1 or TRBD2 (5 bases each). The CDR3 totals 14 residues. Germline CDR1 and CDR2: MGHRA and YSYEKL. With 6 bases removed from V and 13 bases from J, the gap between germline ends came to 22 bases. CDR3 nucleotides: TGCGCCAGCAGGGGGGAGCCCGCACTCAATGAGCAGTACTTC. Translated: CASRGEPALNEQYF.

Turning to this clonotype: Germline and junction disagree at one end, which may indicate a read error. The V gene is TRBV7-2, the J gene TRBJ1-6, with TRBD1 matching 7 bases. Germline values: CDR1 SGHTA, CDR2 FQGNSA. CDR3 length: 16 amino acids. The CDR3 nucleotides are TGTGCCGGCAGCTTAGAAAGGACAGGCAATAATTCACCCCTCTACTTT. Amino acid sequence: CAGSLERTGNNSPLYF.

V gene TRBV7-2 combines with J gene TRBJ2-3, with 9 positions matching TRBD2. There are 15 residues in the CDR3. CDR1 SGHTA and CDR2 FQGNSA come from the germline V gene. V trimming: 5 bases; J trimming: 2 bases; junction bases outside the gene matches: 5. The CDR3: CASSPSGVVTDTQYF. The DNA of the CDR3 is TGTGCCAGCAGCCCTAGCGGGGTAGTCACAGATACGCAGTATTTT.

A remark on this clonotype: A junction boundary mismatches the germline segment, possibly from a read error. The chain joins TRBV5-1 to TRBJ2-1; 9 bases align to TRBD2. The germline V gene has CDR1 SGHRS and CDR2 YFSETQ. The CDR3 covers 17 residues. CDR3 in amino acids: CTSRRTVLAGTYNEQFF. The CDR3 bases are TGCACCAGCAGGCGTACTGTACTAGCGGGTACCTACAATGAGCAGTTCTTC.

The chain is built from TRBV9 and TRBJ1-6, with D possibly TRBD1 on 5 matching bases. CDR1 is SGDLS and CDR2 is YYNGEE in the germline V gene. Trimming stripped 4 bases from V and 0 bases from J, with 14 bases between. The CDR3 totals 17 residues. The CDR3 nucleotides are TGTGCCAGCAGCCCTGGCGGGGCGAGCTCCTATAATTCACCCCTCCACTTT. Translating it yields CASSPGGASSYNSPLHF.

In its sample, this clonotype was seen a few times. The chain joins TRBV7-9 to TRBJ2-3, with TRBD1 identical over 8 bases. J gave up 4 bases and V 5 bases, and 11 bases lay outside the gene matches. Germline CDR1 SEHNR, CDR2 FQNEAQ (reference sequence). This CDR3 region has 16 residues. In nucleotides, the CDR3 is TGTGCCAGCAGCCTAACGTACAGGGGGGTTCCAGATACGCAGTATTTT. It yields the protein CASSLTYRGVPDTQYF.

To note about this clonotype: Germline is not matched at one junction end, which may reflect a read error. This rearrangement joins TRBV4-3 to TRBJ2-3; 8 bases align to TRBD1. The CDR3 has 16 residues. Germline V gene sequence: CDR1 LGHNA, CDR2 YSLEER. The CDR3 loop reads CANSRNRGTSTDTQYF. CDR3 sequence (DNA): TGCGCCAACAGCCGAAACAGGGGGACTAGCACAGATACGCAGTATTTT.

This clonotype was seen more than once but under ten times. This chain connects TRBV13 to TRBJ2-3; D is possibly TRBD1 or TRBD2 (5 bases each). CDR3 length: 15 amino acids. V was trimmed by 6 bases and J by 0 bases, leaving 13 bases between them. CDR1 PRHDT and CDR2 FYEKMQ come from the germline V gene (reference sequence). The CDR3 coding sequence is TGTGCCAGCAGATTCCGGGACCCAAGCACAGATACGCAGTATTTT. This codes for CASRFRDPSTDTQYF.

V and J are TRBV2 and TRBJ2-2, with D uncertain. CDR1 and CDR2 (germline): SNHLY, FYNNEI. Trimming took off 7 bases at V and 1 base at J, with 13 bases between the two ends. CDR3 length: 15 residues. In DNA, the CDR3 is TGTGCCAGCACATTGGGCCTGGTGAACACCGGGGAGCTGTTTTTT. Its translation is CASTLGLVNTGELFF.

CDR3 in amino acids: CASSSRDKINEQFF. The CDR3 DNA reads as TGTGCCAGCAGTTCCCGGGACAAGATTAATGAGCAGTTCTTC. V and J are TRBV28 and TRBJ2-1; D is possibly TRBD1 (6 bases). Germline V CDR1 and CDR2: MDHEN, SYDVKM. V was clipped by 4 bases and J by 7 bases, with 14 bases between them. The CDR3 spans 14 residues.

The V call is TRBV29-1, the J call TRBJ2-5; the D gene could be TRBD1 or TRBD2 (5 bases each). The DNA end favors TRBJ2-1, so the J call may be wrong. Germline assignment: CDR1 SQVTM and CDR2 ANQGSEA. This CDR3 is built from 11 residues. CDR3 DNA: TGCAGCTTCGGGACGCAGGAGACCCAGTTCTTC. The encoded protein is CSFGTQETQFF.

This chain connects TRBV4-3 to TRBJ1-2, with no clear D. The germline V gene has CDR1 LGHNA and CDR2 YSLEER. This CDR3 region has 16 residues. Trimming left V 0 bases short and J 0 bases short, with 11 bases between. CDR3 sequence: CASSQDRRHPNYGYTF. CDR3 nucleotides: TGCGCCAGCAGCCAAGATCGCAGACATCCTAACTATGGCTACACCTTC.

This sequence joins TRBV28 and TRBJ1-1; D unresolved. The CDR3 extends over 13 amino acids. V was trimmed by 4 bases and J by 7 bases, leaving 13 bases between them. Germline V lookup: CDR1 MDHEN, CDR2 SYDVKM. The CDR3 DNA is TGTGCCAGCAGTTCTACACCGGGCCGTGAAGCTTTCTTT. Protein product: CASSSTPGREAFF. Supplemented by reference TRBV28 and TRBJ1-1, the full variable domain reads DVKVTQSSRYLVKRTGEKVFLECVQDMDHENMFWYRQDPGLGLRLIYFSYDVKMKEKGDIPEGYSVSREKKERFSLILESASTNQTSMYLCASSSTPGREAFFGQGTRLTVV.

The V gene is TRBV3-1, the J gene TRBJ2-1; D unresolved. Germline V lookup: CDR1 LGHDT, CDR2 YNNKEL (reference sequence). The V end was cut by 5 bases, the J end by 6 bases, with 14 bases between. The CDR3 spans 14 residues. CDR3 sequence: CASSFLHSGNEQFF. CDR3 DNA sequence: TGTGCCAGCAGCTTCCTCCATAGTGGCAATGAGCAGTTCTTC.

This clonotype appeared a few times. CDR3 in DNA: TGCGCCAGCAGCTTGGCCGACTCCAGTAGTTCCTACAATGAGCAGTTCTTC. Its translation is CASSLADSSSSYNEQFF. The rearrangement links TRBV5-1 to TRBJ2-1; D is unclear. The V and J ends lost 0 bases and 1 base respectively, with 14 bases between them. There are 17 residues in the CDR3. Germline-derived CDR1 and CDR2 are SGHRS and YFSETQ.

The chain links TRBV5-1 to TRBJ1-1, with D perhaps matching TRBD1 (6 bases). This CDR3 spans 15 amino acids. The V gene lost 1 base and the J gene lost 4 bases, with 14 bases spanning the gap. Germline values: CDR1 SGHRS, CDR2 YFSETQ. The CDR3 DNA sequence: TGCGCCAGCAGCTTGCATTGGGGGGCCGGCACTGAAGCTTTCTTT. As protein: CASSLHWGAGTEAFF.

The chain carries TRBV20-1 and TRBJ2-4; no firm D call. Germline values: CDR1 DFQATT, CDR2 SNEGSKA (reference sequence). The CDR3 runs 12 residues. The V gene lost 7 bases and the J gene lost 6 bases, with 13 bases spanning the gap. The DNA of the CDR3 is TGCAGTGTAGGGCACTCAAGAAACATTCAGTACTTC. Translation gives CSVGHSRNIQYF.